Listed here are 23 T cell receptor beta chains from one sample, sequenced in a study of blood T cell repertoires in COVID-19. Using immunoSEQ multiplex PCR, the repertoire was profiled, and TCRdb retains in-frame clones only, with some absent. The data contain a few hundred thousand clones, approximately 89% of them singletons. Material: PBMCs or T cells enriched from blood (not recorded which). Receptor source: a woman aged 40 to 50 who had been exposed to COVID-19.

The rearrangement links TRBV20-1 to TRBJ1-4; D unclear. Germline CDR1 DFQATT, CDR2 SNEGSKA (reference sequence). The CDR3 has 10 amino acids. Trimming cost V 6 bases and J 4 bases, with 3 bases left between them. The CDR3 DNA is TGCAGTGCCTTTAATGAAAAACTGTTTTTT. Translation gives CSAFNEKLFF.

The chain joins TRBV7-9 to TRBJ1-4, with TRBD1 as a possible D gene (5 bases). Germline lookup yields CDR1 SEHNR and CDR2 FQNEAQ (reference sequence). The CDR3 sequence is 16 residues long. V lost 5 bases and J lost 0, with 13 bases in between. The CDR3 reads CASSPRGGATNEKLFF. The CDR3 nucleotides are TGTGCCAGCAGCCCCCGTGGAGGGGCAACTAATGAAAAACTGTTTTTT.

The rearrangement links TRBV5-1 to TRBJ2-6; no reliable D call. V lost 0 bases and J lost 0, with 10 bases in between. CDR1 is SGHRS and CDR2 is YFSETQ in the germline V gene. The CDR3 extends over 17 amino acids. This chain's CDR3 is CASSLEARPSGANVLTF. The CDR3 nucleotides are TGCGCCAGCAGCTTGGAGGCGAGGCCCTCTGGGGCCAACGTCCTGACTTTC.

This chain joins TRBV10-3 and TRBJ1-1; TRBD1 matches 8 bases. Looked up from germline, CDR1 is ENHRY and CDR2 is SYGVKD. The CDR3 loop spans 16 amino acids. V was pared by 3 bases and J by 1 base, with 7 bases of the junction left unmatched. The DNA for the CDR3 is TGTGCCATCAGTGAAGGGGCAGGGGGCCGGAACACTGAAGCTTTCTTT. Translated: CAISEGAGGRNTEAFF.

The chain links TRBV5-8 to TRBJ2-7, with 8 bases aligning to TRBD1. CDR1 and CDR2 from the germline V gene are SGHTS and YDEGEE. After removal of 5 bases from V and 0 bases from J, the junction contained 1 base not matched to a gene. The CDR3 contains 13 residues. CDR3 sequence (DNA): TGTGCCAGCAGTGGACAGGGCTCCTACGAGCAGTACTTC. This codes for CASSGQGSYEQYF.

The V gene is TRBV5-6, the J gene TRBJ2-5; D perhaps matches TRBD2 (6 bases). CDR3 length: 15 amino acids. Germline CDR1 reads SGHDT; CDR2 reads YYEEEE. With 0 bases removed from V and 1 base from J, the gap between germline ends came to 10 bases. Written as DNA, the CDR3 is TGTGCCAGCAGCTTGGAATGGCGGGGCCAAGAGACCCAGTACTTC. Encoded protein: CASSLEWRGQETQYF. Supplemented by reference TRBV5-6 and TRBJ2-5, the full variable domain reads DAGVTQSPTHLIKTRGQQVTLRCSPKSGHDTVSWYQQALGQGPQFIFQYYEEEERQRGNFPDRFSGHQFPNYSSELNVNALLLGDSALYLCASSLEWRGQETQYFGPGTRLLVL.

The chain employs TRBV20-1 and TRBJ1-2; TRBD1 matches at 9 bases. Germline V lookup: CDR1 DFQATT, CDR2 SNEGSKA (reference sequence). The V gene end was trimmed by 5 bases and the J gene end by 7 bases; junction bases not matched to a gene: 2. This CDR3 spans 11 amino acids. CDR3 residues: CSAGGQGGYTF. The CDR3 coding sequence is TGCAGTGCTGGGGGACAGGGTGGCTACACCTTC.

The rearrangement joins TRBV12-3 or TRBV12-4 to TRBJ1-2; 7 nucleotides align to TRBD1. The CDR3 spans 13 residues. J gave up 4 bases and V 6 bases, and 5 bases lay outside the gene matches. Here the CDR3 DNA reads TGTGCCAGCAGACGACAGGGCGGCTATGGCTACACCTTC. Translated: CASRRQGGYGYTF.

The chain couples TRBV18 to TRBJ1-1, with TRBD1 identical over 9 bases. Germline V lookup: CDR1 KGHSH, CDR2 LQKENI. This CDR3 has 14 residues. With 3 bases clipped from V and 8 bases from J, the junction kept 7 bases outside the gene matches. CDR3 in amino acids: CASSPLQGAGEAFF. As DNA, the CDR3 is TGTGCCAGCTCACCTTTACAGGGGGCCGGGGAAGCTTTCTTT.

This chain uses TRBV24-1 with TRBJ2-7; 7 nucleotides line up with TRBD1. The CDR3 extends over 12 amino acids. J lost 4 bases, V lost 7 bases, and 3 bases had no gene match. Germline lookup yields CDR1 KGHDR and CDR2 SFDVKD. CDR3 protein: CATSGTEYEQYF. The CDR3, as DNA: TGTGCCACCAGCGGGACAGAGTACGAGCAGTACTTC.

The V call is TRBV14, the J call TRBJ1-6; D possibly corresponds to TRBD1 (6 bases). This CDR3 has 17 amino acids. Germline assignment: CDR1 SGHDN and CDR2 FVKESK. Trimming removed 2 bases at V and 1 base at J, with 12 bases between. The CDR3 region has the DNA TGTGCCAGCAGCCAACAGATTACAGGGTCCTATAATTCACCCCTCCACTTT. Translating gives CASSQQITGSYNSPLHF.

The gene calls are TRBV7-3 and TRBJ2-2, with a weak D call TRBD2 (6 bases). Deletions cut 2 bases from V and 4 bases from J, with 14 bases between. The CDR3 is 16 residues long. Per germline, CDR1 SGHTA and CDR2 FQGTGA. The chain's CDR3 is CASSLAGRGGTGELFF. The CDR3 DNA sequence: TGTGCCAGCAGCTTAGCCGGGAGAGGTGGCACCGGGGAGCTGTTTTTT.

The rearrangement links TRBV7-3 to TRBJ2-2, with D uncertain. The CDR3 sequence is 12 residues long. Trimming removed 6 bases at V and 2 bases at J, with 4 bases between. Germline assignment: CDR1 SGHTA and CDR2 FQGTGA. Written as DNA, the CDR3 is TGTGCCAGCAGACTTAACACCGGGGAGCTGTTTTTT. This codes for CASRLNTGELFF.

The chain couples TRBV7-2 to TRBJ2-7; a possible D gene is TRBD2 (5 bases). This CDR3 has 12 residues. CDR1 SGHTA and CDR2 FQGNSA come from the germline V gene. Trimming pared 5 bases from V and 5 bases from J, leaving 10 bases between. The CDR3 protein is CASSPRGDEQYF. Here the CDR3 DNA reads TGTGCCAGCAGCCCTCGGGGAGACGAGCAGTACTTC. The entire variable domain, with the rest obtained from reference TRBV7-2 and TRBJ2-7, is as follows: GAGVSQSPSNKVTEKGKDVELRCDPISGHTALYWYRQSLGQGLEFLIYFQGNSAPDKSGLPSDRFSAERTGGSVSTLTIQRTQQEDSAVYLCASSPRGDEQYFGPGTRLTVT.

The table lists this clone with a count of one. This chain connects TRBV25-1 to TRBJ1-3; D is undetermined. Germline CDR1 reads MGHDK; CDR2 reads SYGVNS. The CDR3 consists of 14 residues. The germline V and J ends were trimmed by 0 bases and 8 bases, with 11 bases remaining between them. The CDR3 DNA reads TGTGCCAGCAGTGAATATACCCCCTTAGACACCATATATTTT. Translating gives CASSEYTPLDTIYF. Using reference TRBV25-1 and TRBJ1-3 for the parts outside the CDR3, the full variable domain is EADIYQTPRYLVIGTGKKITLECSQTMGHDKMYWYQQDPGMELHLIHYSYGVNSTEKGDLSSESTVSRIRTEHFPLTLESARPSHTSQYLCASSEYTPLDTIYFGEGSWLTVV.

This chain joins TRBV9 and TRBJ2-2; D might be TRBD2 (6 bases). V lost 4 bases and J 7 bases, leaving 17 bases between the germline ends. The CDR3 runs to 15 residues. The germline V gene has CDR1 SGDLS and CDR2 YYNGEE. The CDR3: CASSPQGGFGGELFF. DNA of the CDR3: TGTGCCAGCAGCCCCCAGGGAGGATTTGGCGGGGAGCTGTTTTTT.

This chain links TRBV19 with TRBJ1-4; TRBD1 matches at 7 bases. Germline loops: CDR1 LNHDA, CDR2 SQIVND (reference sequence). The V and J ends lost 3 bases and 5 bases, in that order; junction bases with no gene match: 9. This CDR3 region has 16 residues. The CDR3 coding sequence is TGTGCCAGTAGTATGGGTACGGGACAGCAGAATGAAAAACTGTTTTTT. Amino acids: CASSMGTGQQNEKLFF.

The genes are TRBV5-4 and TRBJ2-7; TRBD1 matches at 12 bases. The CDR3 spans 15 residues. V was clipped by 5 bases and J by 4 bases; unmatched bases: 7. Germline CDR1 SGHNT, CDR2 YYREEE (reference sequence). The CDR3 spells CASSSGTGGGYEQYF. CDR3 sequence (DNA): TGTGCCAGCAGTTCGGGGACAGGGGGCGGGTACGAGCAGTACTTC. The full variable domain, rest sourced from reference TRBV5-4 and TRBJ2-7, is ETGVTQSPTHLIKTRGQQVTLRCSSQSGHNTVSWYQQALGQGPQFIFQYYREEENGRGNFPPRFSGLQFPNYSSELNVNALELDDSALYLCASSSGTGGGYEQYFGPGTRLTVT.

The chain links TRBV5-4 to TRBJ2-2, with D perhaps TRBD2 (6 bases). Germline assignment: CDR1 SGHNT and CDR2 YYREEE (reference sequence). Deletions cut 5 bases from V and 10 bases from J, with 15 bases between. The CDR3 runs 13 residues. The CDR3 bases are TGTGCCAGCAGTTCCTTAGCGGTTCAGGAGCTGTTTTTT. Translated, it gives CASSSLAVQELFF. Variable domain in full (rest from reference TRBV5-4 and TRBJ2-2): ETGVTQSPTHLIKTRGQQVTLRCSSQSGHNTVSWYQQALGQGPQFIFQYYREEENGRGNFPPRFSGLQFPNYSSELNVNALELDDSALYLCASSSLAVQELFFGEGSRLTVL.

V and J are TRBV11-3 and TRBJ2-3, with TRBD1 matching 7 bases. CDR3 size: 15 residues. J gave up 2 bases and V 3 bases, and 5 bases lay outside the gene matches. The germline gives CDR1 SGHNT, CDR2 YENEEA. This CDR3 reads CASSFRQGVTDTQYF. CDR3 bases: TGTGCCAGCAGCTTTCGACAGGGTGTCACAGATACGCAGTATTTT.

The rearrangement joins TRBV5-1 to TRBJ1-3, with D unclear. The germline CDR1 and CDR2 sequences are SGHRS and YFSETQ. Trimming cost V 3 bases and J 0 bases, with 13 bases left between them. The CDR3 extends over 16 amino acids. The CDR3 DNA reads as TGCGCCAGCAGCTCGGCCGGGGTTTACTCTGGAAACACCATATATTTT. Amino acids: CASSSAGVYSGNTIYF.

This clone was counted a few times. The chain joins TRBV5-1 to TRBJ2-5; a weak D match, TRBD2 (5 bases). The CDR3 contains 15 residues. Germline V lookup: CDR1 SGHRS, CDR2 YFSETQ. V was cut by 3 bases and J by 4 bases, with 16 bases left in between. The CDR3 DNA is TGCGCCAGCAGCTCAGCCGGGAAGCCCTCAGAGACCCAGTACTTC. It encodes CASSSAGKPSETQYF.

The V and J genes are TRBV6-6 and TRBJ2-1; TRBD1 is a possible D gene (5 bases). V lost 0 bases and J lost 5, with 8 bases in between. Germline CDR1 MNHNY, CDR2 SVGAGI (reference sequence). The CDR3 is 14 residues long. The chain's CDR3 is CASSYSPGNNEQFF. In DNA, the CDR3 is TGTGCCAGCAGTTACTCGCCAGGGAACAATGAGCAGTTCTTC.